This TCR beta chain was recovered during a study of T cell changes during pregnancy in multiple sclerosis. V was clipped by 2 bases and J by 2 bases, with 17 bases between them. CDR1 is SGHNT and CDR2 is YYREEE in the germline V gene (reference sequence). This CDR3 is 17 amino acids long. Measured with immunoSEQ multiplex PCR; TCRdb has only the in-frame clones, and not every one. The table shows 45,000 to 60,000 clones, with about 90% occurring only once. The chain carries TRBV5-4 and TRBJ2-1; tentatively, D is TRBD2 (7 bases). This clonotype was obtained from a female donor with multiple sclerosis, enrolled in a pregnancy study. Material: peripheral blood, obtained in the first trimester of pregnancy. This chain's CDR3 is CASSLGVGGGTYNEQFF. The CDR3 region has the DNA TGTGCCAGCAGCTTAGGGGTTGGCGGGGGCACCTACAATGAGCAGTTCTTC.